This TCR beta chain is from a study of blood T cells in healthy people across ages. The authors drew ten milliliters of peripheral blood from each donor. The CDR3 is 16 residues long. The V end was cut by 2 bases, the J end by 0 bases, with 14 bases between. Germline lookup yields CDR1 MRHNA and CDR2 SNTAGT. A second roughly 6 to 12 cycle PCR used barcoded and J-beta primers. Per-sample output comprised a minimum of 2.5 million paired-end reads containing CDR3. TCRdb recomputed calls from the 5' RACE reads with MiXCR, one row per CDR3 protein. The sample records roughly 1,500,000 distinct CDR3 sequences, approximately 32% being singletons. This clonotype came up many times.

This chain links TRBV6-4 with TRBJ2-7; D perhaps matches TRBD2 (7 bases). Sequencing input: blood. The sequence was obtained from a woman in her thirties in good health. CDR3 in DNA: TGTGCCAGCAGTGACCCCCTAGCGGACAGCTCCTACGAGCAGTACTTC. This translates into CASSDPLADSSYEQYF.